The 23 T cell receptor beta chains reported below all come from one sample, sequenced in a study of STAT5B mutations in CD4+ large granular lymphocyte leukemia. Here immunoSEQ multiplex PCR was the method, and the copy in TCRdb shows in-frame clones only, minus some. Among thousands of clones listed, roughly 90% were seen once. Sequencing input: PBMCs. Every receptor here comes from a woman between 65 and 79 years old with CD4+ T-cell large granular lymphocyte leukemia.

The genes are TRBV13 and TRBJ2-2, with a tentative D call TRBD1 (6 bases). Germline V CDR1 and CDR2: PRHDT, FYEKMQ (reference sequence). The CDR3 runs to 14 residues. V was cut by 6 bases and J by 1 base, with 9 bases left in between. The CDR3 spells CASRLTGNTGELFF. The DNA for the CDR3 is TGTGCCAGCAGATTGACAGGGAACACCGGGGAGCTGTTTTTT.

In its sample, this clone was seen once. This chain links TRBV6-5 with TRBJ1-2; 7 nucleotides align to TRBD1. Germline V gives CDR1 MNHEY, CDR2 SVGAGI. Trimming removed 0 bases from V and 4 bases from J; junction bases left unmatched: 5. This CDR3 region has 15 residues. CDR3 in DNA: TGTGCCAGCAGTTACTCGGCAGGGGGGGTCTATGGCTACACCTTC. Protein: CASSYSAGGVYGYTF.

This clone came up once. This chain joins TRBV2 and TRBJ1-1, with TRBD1 as a possible D gene (6 bases). Trimming cost V 4 bases and J 2 bases, with 11 bases left between them. Germline lookup yields CDR1 SNHLY and CDR2 FYNNEI. The CDR3 runs to 14 residues. The DNA for the CDR3 is TGTGCCAGCAGTGGGGGGGCTATTAACACTGAAGCTTTCTTT. Translating it yields CASSGGAINTEAFF.

This chain joins TRBV6-4 and TRBJ1-5, with D unclear. Trimming shortened V by 2 bases and J by 9 bases, and 17 bases separated the two germline ends. Germline values: CDR1 MRHNA, CDR2 SNTAGT. This CDR3 contains 15 residues. In DNA form, the CDR3 reads TGTGCCAGCAGTGACGAGCACGGAGGATCAGGGCCCCAGCATTTT. Protein sequence: CASSDEHGGSGPQHF.

This clone showed up just a few times. This chain joins TRBV7-9 and TRBJ1-1; D not resolved. The CDR3 consists of 12 residues. V lost 5 bases to trimming and J lost 0 bases, with 4 bases between them. Germline CDR1 SEHNR, CDR2 FQNEAQ (reference sequence). CDR3 residues: CASSPLNTEAFF. For the CDR3, the DNA is TGTGCCAGCAGCCCCTTGAACACTGAAGCTTTCTTT.

V and J are TRBV10-3 and TRBJ2-7; D possibly matches TRBD1 or TRBD2 (5 bases each). The germline V gene has CDR1 ENHRY and CDR2 SYGVKD. The CDR3 totals 13 residues. Trimming cost V 3 bases and J 1 base, with 7 bases left between them. CDR3 sequence reads: CAISDGGSYEQYF. The DNA of the CDR3 is TGTGCCATCAGTGATGGGGGTTCCTACGAGCAGTACTTC.

This chain connects TRBV11-2 to TRBJ2-7; D ambiguous. CDR3 length equals 17 residues. V dropped 0 bases and J dropped 3 bases, with 18 bases sitting between them. Germline CDR1 SGHAT, CDR2 FQNNGV. CDR3 bases: TGTGCCAGCAGCTTAGATCGGGCGGCGAACCGCCTCTACGAGCAGTACTTC. Amino acids: CASSLDRAANRLYEQYF.

This rearrangement joins TRBV19 to TRBJ1-1, with TRBD1 matching 8 bases. This CDR3 has 16 residues. Germline V gene data show CDR1 as LNHDA and CDR2 as SQIVND (reference sequence). V lost 4 bases and J lost 1; bases outside the gene matches: 8. The CDR3 reads CASSTLLGQANTEAFF. The CDR3 DNA sequence: TGTGCCAGTAGTACTCTACTGGGACAGGCGAACACTGAAGCTTTCTTT.

The chain joins TRBV21-1 to TRBJ2-3; TRBD2 is the table's D call and was not checked against the DNA. TRBV21-1 is described as a pseudogene. This CDR3 is built from 15 residues. In nucleotides, the CDR3 is TGTGCCAGCAGCAAATCCAGACTAGGGGACGATACGCAGTATTTT. This encodes CASSKSRLGDDTQYF.

A note on this clone: At one boundary the junction diverges from the germline segment, which might be a read error. The chain has TRBV5-1 and TRBJ1-5, with no clear D. The CDR3 runs to 15 residues. The V gene's germline CDR1 is SGHRS and CDR2 YFSETQ. The CDR3 sequence is CASSLADSVNQPQHF. For the CDR3, the DNA is TGCGCCAGCAGTTTGGCGGACTCCGTCAATCAGCCCCAGCATTTT. The full variable domain, completed using reference TRBV5-1 and TRBJ1-5, is KAGVTQTPRYLIKTRGQQVTLSCSPISGHRSVSWYQQTPGQGLQFLFEYFSETQRNKGNFPGRFSGRQFSNSRSEMNVSTLELGDSALYLCASSLADSVNQPQHFGDGTRLSIL.

The gene calls are TRBV28 and TRBJ1-6; 9 bases map to TRBD1. This CDR3 has 16 amino acids. Germline V gene sequence: CDR1 MDHEN, CDR2 SYDVKM. J was trimmed by 7 bases and V by 6 bases; bases with no gene match: 10. CDR3 nucleotides: TGTGCCAGCAGGGCACCGGGACAGGGCCAAAATTCACCCCTCCACTTT. This encodes CASRAPGQGQNSPLHF.

The V gene is TRBV19, the J gene TRBJ2-1; TRBD1 aligns across 11 bases. The germline gives CDR1 LNHDA, CDR2 SQIVND (reference sequence). CDR3 length: 15 residues. V dropped 8 bases and J dropped 8; count of bases not matched to a gene: 11. CDR3 amino acids: CASSKGDRGGDEQFF. The CDR3 DNA follows: TGTGCCAGTTCAAAAGGGGACAGGGGGGGCGATGAGCAGTTCTTC. Using reference TRBV19 and TRBJ2-1 for the parts outside the CDR3, the full variable domain is DGGITQSPKYLFRKEGQNVTLSCEQNLNHDAMYWYRQDPGQGLRLIYYSQIVNDFQKGDIAEGYSVSREKKESFPLTVTSAQKNPTAFYLCASSKGDRGGDEQFFGPGTRLTVL.

V usage is TRBV7-2 and J usage is TRBJ1-6; TRBD1 might be the D (6 bases). Per the germline V gene, CDR1 is SGHTA and CDR2 is FQGNSA. V gave up 5 bases and J gave up 9 bases, with 20 bases separating them. The CDR3 consists of 16 residues. The CDR3 spells CASSLTTGFNGSPLHF. In DNA form, the CDR3 reads TGTGCCAGCAGCCTAACCACAGGGTTTAATGGTTCACCCCTCCACTTT.

The gene calls are TRBV30 and TRBJ1-1; no clear D. With 0 bases removed from V and 1 base from J, the gap between germline ends came to 6 bases. The CDR3 runs 13 residues. Germline V gives CDR1 GTSNPN, CDR2 SVGIG (reference sequence). The CDR3 protein is CAWSVLKNTEAFF. CDR3 DNA: TGTGCCTGGAGTGTACTTAAGAACACTGAAGCTTTCTTT.

The V gene is TRBV6-1, the J gene TRBJ1-6; D not resolved. This CDR3 comprises 11 residues. V lost 7 bases and J lost 4, with 2 bases in between. Germline V lookup: CDR1 MNHNS, CDR2 SASEGT. CDR3 coding DNA: TGTGCCAGCACTTATAATTCACCCCTCCACTTT. Its protein product is CASTYNSPLHF.

The chain uses TRBV18 and TRBJ2-2, with 8 bases matching TRBD2. The V gene's germline CDR1 is KGHSH and CDR2 LQKENI. After removal of 5 bases from V and 0 bases from J, the junction contained 11 bases not matched to a gene. The length of the CDR3 is 18 residues. Here the CDR3 reads CASSSQRAGDANTGELFF. The CDR3 DNA sequence: TGTGCCAGCTCATCCCAGCGAGCGGGGGATGCGAACACCGGGGAGCTGTTTTTT.

This rearrangement joins TRBV9 to TRBJ1-3, with D perhaps matching TRBD1 (5 bases). V lost 3 bases to trimming and J lost 4 bases, with 14 bases between them. The CDR3 is 15 residues long. The germline gives CDR1 SGDLS, CDR2 YYNGEE. CDR3 DNA sequence: TGTGCCAGCAGCGCAAGCCCAGGGAGAGGAAACACCATATATTTT. Residues: CASSASPGRGNTIYF.

This clone has a handful of counts. This chain joins TRBV9 and TRBJ1-1; D remains ambiguous. The V end lost 0 bases, the J end lost 1 base, and 10 bases lay between the germline ends. Germline lookup yields CDR1 SGDLS and CDR2 YYNGEE. CDR3 length: 15 amino acids. CDR3 in amino acids: CASSVEGRPNTEAFF. As DNA, the CDR3 is TGTGCCAGCAGCGTAGAGGGCAGGCCGAACACTGAAGCTTTCTTT.

This chain uses TRBV28 with TRBJ2-7, with 7 nucleotides matching TRBD1. The CDR3 has 14 residues. V lost 2 bases, J lost 5 bases, and 6 bases stayed unmatched. Germline CDR1 and CDR2: MDHEN and SYDVKM. This CDR3 reads CASSLLTGNHEQYF. DNA of the CDR3: TGTGCCAGCAGTTTACTGACAGGGAACCACGAGCAGTACTTC.

The V call is TRBV5-5, the J call TRBJ1-4; TRBD1 is a possible D gene (5 bases). Germline CDR1 is SGHKS and CDR2 is YYEKEE (reference sequence). V was shortened by 0 bases and J by 5 bases, with 14 bases between the two germline ends. The CDR3 length is 16 residues. In DNA, the CDR3 is TGTGCCAGCAGCTTGGAAAGGGGACGATTCAATGAAAAACTGTTTTTT. Translated: CASSLERGRFNEKLFF.

The sample holds a few counts of this clone. The rearrangement joins TRBV2 to TRBJ1-1; a possible D gene is TRBD1 (6 bases). The germline gives CDR1 SNHLY, CDR2 FYNNEI. This CDR3 contains 12 residues. Trimming stripped 6 bases from V and 7 bases from J, with 12 bases between. The CDR3 nucleotides read TGTGCCAGCAGAGTCGGACAGAATGAAGCTTTCTTT. Residues: CASRVGQNEAFF.

The chain has TRBV5-4 and TRBJ1-3; TRBD1 agrees at 9 bases. Germline CDR1 is SGHNT and CDR2 is YYREEE (reference sequence). The CDR3 runs to 17 residues. V was pared by 3 bases and J by 0 bases, with 7 bases of the junction left unmatched. The CDR3 DNA sequence: TGTGCCAGCAGCTCCGCGACAGGGGGACCCTCTGGAAACACCATATATTTT. This sequence encodes CASSSATGGPSGNTIYF.

This chain connects TRBV30 to TRBJ2-3; D gene unclear. Germline-derived CDR1 and CDR2 are GTSNPN and SVGIG (reference sequence). V was shortened by 4 bases and J by 6 bases, with 14 bases between the two germline ends. The CDR3 is 13 amino acids. DNA of the CDR3: TGTGCCTGGAAGGCCTACTCCCCGGATACGCAGTATTTT. Its protein product is CAWKAYSPDTQYF.